This T cell receptor beta chain emerged from a study of T cell repertoires in cytomegalovirus infection. Overall study context: CMV epitopes that were recently identified and HLA-C-restricted were used alongside well-studied HLA-B-restricted ones. Public TCR beta signatures were indicative of both CMV infection and a matching HLA type.

Notes on the study in general: HLA-C-restricted CMV-specific TCR beta clonotypes prevailed in the ex vivo response. Public TCR beta family frequency separated CMV-and-HLA carriers, including in an independent cohort.

In regard to this clonotype: Its specificity is not known.

The ends were cut back, 2 bases at V and 2 bases at J, with 14 bases in the middle. Germline CDR1 and CDR2: SGHKS and YYEKEE (reference sequence). This CDR3 is built from 15 residues. TCRdb recomputed calls from the reads with MiXCR, one row per CDR3 protein. The data contain fewer than 650,000 distinct CDR3 sequences, 40% of them seen just once; the ten biggest clones take up 48%. The source was cultured PBMCs, collected from culture after CMV antigen stimulation. The sequence derives from a human donor in good health (CMV status not recorded). Some clones in this sample may be carry-over from other donors' samples. This sequence joins TRBV5-5 and TRBJ2-7; D gene uncertain. The CDR3 region is CASSFWAEGAYEQYF. CDR3 nucleotides: TGTGCCAGCAGCTTCTGGGCAGAAGGAGCCTACGAGCAGTACTTC.